Listed below are T cell receptor beta chains from one sample, sequenced in a study of identical twins. TCRdb processed the 5' RACE reads anew with MiXCR; each CDR3 protein has one entry. The data show fewer than 450,000 distinct CDR3 sequences, about 10% seen once. The sequenced material came from naive T cells sorted from blood. These receptor sequences come from a woman aged 45 to 65 in good health. CDR3s include the opening cysteine and the closing phenylalanine or tryptophan. D genes are given only for firm matches. Some rows mark clone size as missing; the rest say once, few, many or name a class of expanded clone.

clone size,J gene,V gene,D gene,CDR3 protein,CDR3 DNA
few,TRBJ1-1,TRBV5-1,NA,CASSRGSLGGTEAFF,TGCGCCAGCAGCCGAGGTTCTCTCGGGGGCACTGAAGCTTTCTTT
many,TRBJ2-1,TRBV4-1,TRBD2,CASSQPTSGRGYNEQFF,TGCGCCAGCAGCCAACCTACTAGCGGGAGGGGGTACAATGAGCAGTTTTTC
few,TRBJ1-1,TRBV12-3/TRBV12-4,NA,CASTWTVGTEAFF,TGTGCCAGCACATGGACCGTGGGCACTGAAGCTTTCTTT
many,TRBJ2-5,TRBV5-1,NA,CASSFLRQQETQYF,TGCGCCAGCAGCTTCCTTCGACAGCAAGAGACCCAGTACTTC
few,TRBJ2-7,TRBV5-6,TRBD1,CASSSHRDRGKYEQYF,TGTGCCAGCAGCTCGCACCGGGACAGGGGGAAGTACGAGCAGTACTTC
many,TRBJ1-1,TRBV9,NA,CASSTQGTEAFF,TGTGCCAGCAGCACTCAAGGGACTGAAGCTTTCTTT
few,TRBJ2-2,TRBV6-5,NA,CASNNRLLSTGELFF,TGTGCCAGCAACAACCGGTTACTGTCAACCGGGGAGCTGTTTTTT
many,TRBJ2-1,TRBV20-1,TRBD2,CSARGGTSGRTWQFF,TGCAGTGCTAGGGGAGGGACTAGCGGGAGGACATGGCAGTTCTTC
many,TRBJ2-1,TRBV12-3/TRBV12-4,TRBD2,CASSLGGLAGEEQFF,TGTGCCAGCAGTTTAGGGGGACTAGCGGGAGAGGAGCAGTTCTTC
many,TRBJ1-2,TRBV4-2,NA,CASSQVKGGSVPNYGYTF,TGTGCCAGCAGCCAAGTCAAGGGGGGGAGCGTCCCCAACTATGGCTACACCTTC
NA,TRBJ2-1,TRBV10-3,NA,CATVSGSYNEQFF,TGTGCCACCGTCAGCGGGTCCTACAATGAGCAGTTCTTC
many,TRBJ2-1,TRBV12-3/TRBV12-4,NA,CASSSAPNNEQFF,TGTGCCAGCAGTTCCGCCCCCAACAATGAGCAGTTCTTC
NA,TRBJ2-3,TRBV24-1,NA,CATSDYGQSTDTQYF,TGTGCCACCAGTGATTATGGACAAAGCACAGATACGCAGTATTTT
few,TRBJ1-1,TRBV7-9,NA,CASRGAYSTEAFF,TGTGCCAGCAGAGGGGCCTATTCGACTGAAGCTTTCTTT
NA,TRBJ2-5,TRBV12-5,NA,CASGSQAQETQYF,TGTGCTAGTGGTTCTCAGGCACAAGAGACCCAGTACTTC
NA,TRBJ2-1,TRBV10-3,TRBD2,CATETSGRNGEQFF,TGTGCCACCGAGACTAGCGGGAGGAACGGGGAGCAGTTCTTC
NA,TRBJ2-5,TRBV4-1,TRBD2,CASSQAWLAGGETQYF,TGCGCCAGCAGCCAAGCCTGGCTAGCGGGTGGAGAGACCCAGTACTTC
many,TRBJ2-2,TRBV5-1,NA,CASSLFGELFF,TGCGCCAGCAGCTTATTCGGGGAGCTGTTTTTT
NA,TRBJ2-1,TRBV11-2,NA,CASSLGINEQFF,TGTGCCAGCAGCTTAGGGATCAATGAGCAGTTCTTC
few,TRBJ2-7,TRBV20-1,TRBD2,CSAQVAGGPYEQYF,TGCAGTGCTCAAGTGGCGGGAGGACCCTACGAGCAGTACTTC
few,TRBJ2-1,TRBV4-2,TRBD2,CASSQVVSGRTNNEQFF,TGTGCCAGCAGCCAAGTAGTAAGCGGGAGGACAAACAATGAGCAGTTCTTC
many,TRBJ2-1,TRBV5-1,NA,CASSTGPIPNNEQFF,TGCGCCAGCAGCACGGGACCGATACCTAACAATGAGCAGTTCTTC